The source of this T cell receptor beta chain is a study of T cell repertoires in cytomegalovirus infection. As for the study in general: Both CMV infection and a matching HLA type were indicated by public TCR beta signatures.

A single record per CDR3 protein comes from TCRdb applying MiXCR to the reads. The sample includes roughly 100,000 distinct CDR3 sequences, about 17% of them seen just once. Study observations and caveats: Pooled public TCR beta family frequency picked out CMV carriers with the relevant HLA.

A word on this clonotype: Its antigen is unknown.

This sequence was found in a human donor in good health (CMV status not recorded). Some clones in this sample may be carry-over from other donors' samples. Sample: PBMCs.

The CDR3 here is CASSSHRVKQYF. As DNA, the CDR3 is TGTGCCAGCAGCTCCCACAGGGTTAAGCAGTACTTC. This chain uses TRBV7-1 with TRBJ2-7; possibly TRBD1 for D (6 bases). TRBV7-1 is designated an ORF whose function remains uncertain. CDR3 length: 12 residues. V gave up 3 bases and J gave up 8 bases, with 11 bases separating them.